The sample holds many counts of the clone carrying this T cell receptor beta chain. From the 5' RACE reads, TCRdb called clonotypes with MiXCR, one entry per CDR3 protein. Among a few hundred thousand distinct CDR3 sequences listed, roughly 3.9% were seen once. This CDR3 comprises 16 residues. This entry belongs to a study of T cells after yellow fever vaccination. The sample was PBMCs, taken 5 days after the yellow fever booster vaccination. The chain is built from TRBV21-1 and TRBJ2-7; the table gives TRBD1 as D, unverified against the DNA. TRBV21-1 is designated a pseudogene. The sequence was obtained from a man in his late teens or twenties who received the YFV17D yellow fever vaccine. DNA for the CDR3: TGTGCCAGCAGCAAATCGGGACAGTGGGACTCCTACGAGCAGTACGTC. It translates to CASSKSGQWDSYEQYV.